The 10 T cell receptor beta chains reported below all come from one sample, sequenced in a study of shared clonotypes between healthy human individuals. This table comes from immunoSEQ multiplex PCR, and its TCRdb copy is limited to in-frame clones, with some not included. The data show around 2.5 million clones, with roughly 93% seen just once and 0.36% held by the top ten. The sequencing input was naive CD4+ T cells from PBMCs. Subset meaning: CD45RA+ positively selected. The receptor set was obtained from a man younger than 35 in good health. Some clones in this sample may be carry-over from other donors' samples.

CDR3 sequence reads: CSVGQNSYEQYF. For the CDR3, the DNA is TGCAGCGTTGGACAGAATTCCTACGAGCAGTACTTC. The chain couples TRBV29-1 to TRBJ2-7; possibly TRBD1 for D (5 bases). Trimming pared 4 bases from V and 1 base from J, leaving 8 bases between. Germline CDR1 reads SQVTM; CDR2 reads ANQGSEA. The CDR3 is made up of 12 amino acids.

The CDR3 sequence: CSVKNTGELFF. The DNA of the CDR3 is TGCAGCGTCAAGAACACCGGGGAGCTGTTTTTT. The V gene is TRBV29-1, the J gene TRBJ2-2; D call uncertain. The V gene lost 6 bases and the J gene lost 1 base, with 3 bases spanning the gap. This CDR3 region has 11 residues. Germline values: CDR1 SQVTM, CDR2 ANQGSEA.

The chain recombines TRBV5-1 with TRBJ2-7; 7 positions agree with TRBD1. Germline CDR1 and CDR2: SGHRS and YFSETQ. CDR3 size: 17 residues. After removal of 0 bases from V and 1 base from J, the junction contained 10 bases not matched to a gene. The chain's CDR3 is CASSLGRGQDQSYEQYF. CDR3 DNA: TGCGCCAGCAGCTTGGGGAGAGGACAGGATCAGTCCTACGAGCAGTACTTC.

This chain joins TRBV7-2 and TRBJ2-1, with D perhaps TRBD2 (6 bases). The germline V gene encodes CDR1 SGHTA and CDR2 FQGNSA. The CDR3 consists of 14 residues. V lost 6 bases, J lost 3 bases, and 12 bases lay in between. CDR3 sequence reads: CASRPRGSYNEQFF. The CDR3 nucleotides are TGTGCCAGCAGACCCCGGGGGAGCTACAATGAGCAGTTCTTC.

The J gene is TRBJ1-1, the V gene TRBV6-5, with 9 bases identical to TRBD1. The CDR3 covers 16 residues. The J segment lost 2 bases and the V segment lost 0 bases, leaving 4 bases of the junction unmatched. Germline CDR1 reads MNHEY; CDR2 reads SVGAGI. The CDR3 sequence: CASSYSQGQGNTEAFF. Written as DNA, the CDR3 is TGTGCCAGCAGTTACTCACAGGGACAGGGAAACACTGAAGCTTTCTTT.

The J gene is TRBJ1-1, the V gene TRBV27; D might be TRBD1 (5 bases). Germline CDR1 MNHEY, CDR2 SMNVEV (reference sequence). Trimming shortened V by 3 bases and J by 0 bases, and 11 bases separated the two germline ends. The CDR3 is 15 residues long. CDR3 DNA: TGTGCCAGCAGTTTCTCGGGACGGGTGAACACTGAAGCTTTCTTT. Translating gives CASSFSGRVNTEAFF.

The rearrangement uses TRBV7-8 and TRBJ2-1; TRBD2 agrees at 7 bases. CDR1 and CDR2 from the germline V gene are SGHVS and FQNEAQ. V was clipped by 2 bases and J by 4 bases; unmatched bases: 5. This CDR3 region has 15 residues. The CDR3 DNA reads TGTGCCAGCAGCTTACCGGGGAGGGGTTACAATGAGCAGTTCTTC. Its protein product is CASSLPGRGYNEQFF.

In DNA, the CDR3 is TGTGCCAGCACCGCAGGATGGGATGGCTACACCTTC. This gives the protein CASTAGWDGYTF. The chain joins TRBV6-5 to TRBJ1-2; D unclear. Germline-derived CDR1 and CDR2 are MNHEY and SVGAGI. This CDR3 has 12 amino acids. Trimming left V 7 bases short and J 6 bases short, with 12 bases between.

This clone was recorded only once. The chain combines TRBV7-3 with TRBJ2-7, with TRBD2 matching 12 bases. Germline CDR1 and CDR2: SGHTA and FQGTGA. This CDR3 is 14 amino acids long. V shed 3 bases, J shed 6 bases, and the junction held 3 bases outside the gene matches. CDR3 sequence: CASSLTSGSREQYF. The CDR3 coding sequence is TGTGCCAGCAGCTTGACTAGCGGGAGTCGCGAGCAGTACTTC.

V is TRBV19 and J is TRBJ1-3; 7 nucleotides align to TRBD1. Trimming removed 6 bases from V and 0 bases from J; junction bases left unmatched: 2. The CDR3 is 14 amino acids. Per germline, CDR1 LNHDA and CDR2 SQIVND (reference sequence). CDR3 residues: CASRWTGSGNTIYF. The CDR3 nucleotides read TGTGCCAGTAGATGGACAGGCTCTGGAAACACCATATATTTT.